The entry that follows covers one TCR beta chain sequence. Symptom resolution, clearance, or two negative PCRs marked donors in Cohort 3 as recovered. This entry comes from a study of blood T cell repertoires in COVID-19. The method was immunoSEQ multiplex PCR; TCRdb's version includes in-frame clones alone and lacks a portion of them. The profile covers about 130,000 clones, with approximately 86% appearing a single time and around 2.3% taken by the ten largest. Germline CDR1 reads SGDLS; CDR2 reads YYNGEE. Unmatched junction bases numbered 7, after V lost 10 bases and J lost 7 bases. This CDR3 comprises 12 residues.

This TCR derives from a woman in her fifties or sixties who had recovered from COVID-19. The sequencing input was PBMCs or T cells enriched from blood (not recorded which). This chain connects TRBV9 to TRBJ2-1; TRBD1 matches at 8 bases. The CDR3 region is CAGSTGGNEQFF. DNA of the CDR3: TGTGCCGGTTCAACAGGGGGTAATGAGCAGTTCTTC.